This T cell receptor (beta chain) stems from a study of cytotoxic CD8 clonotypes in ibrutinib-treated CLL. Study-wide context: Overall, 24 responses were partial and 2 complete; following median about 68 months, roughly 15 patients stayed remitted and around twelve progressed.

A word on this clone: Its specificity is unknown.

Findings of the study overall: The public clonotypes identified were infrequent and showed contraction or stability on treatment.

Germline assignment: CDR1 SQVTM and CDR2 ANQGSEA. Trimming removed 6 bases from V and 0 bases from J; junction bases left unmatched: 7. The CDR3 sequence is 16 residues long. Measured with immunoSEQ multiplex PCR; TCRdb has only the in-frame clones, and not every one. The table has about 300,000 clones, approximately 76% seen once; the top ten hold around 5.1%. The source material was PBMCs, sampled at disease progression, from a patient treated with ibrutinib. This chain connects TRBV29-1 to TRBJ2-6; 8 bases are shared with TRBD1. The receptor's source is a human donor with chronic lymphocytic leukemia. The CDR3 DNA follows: TGCAGCGTCCTCGACAGGGGTCACTCTGGGGCCAACGTCCTGACTTTC. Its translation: CSVLDRGHSGANVLTF.